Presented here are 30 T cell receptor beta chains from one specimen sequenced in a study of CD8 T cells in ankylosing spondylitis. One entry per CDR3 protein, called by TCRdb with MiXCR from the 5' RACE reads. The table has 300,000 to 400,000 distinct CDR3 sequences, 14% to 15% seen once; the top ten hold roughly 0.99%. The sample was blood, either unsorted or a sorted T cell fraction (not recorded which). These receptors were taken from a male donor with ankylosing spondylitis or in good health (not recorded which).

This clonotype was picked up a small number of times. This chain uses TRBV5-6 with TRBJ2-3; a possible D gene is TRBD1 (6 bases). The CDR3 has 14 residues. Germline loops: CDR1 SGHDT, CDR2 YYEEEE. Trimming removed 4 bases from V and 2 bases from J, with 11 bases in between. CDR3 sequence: CASSGTRSTDTQYF. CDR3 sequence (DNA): TGTGCCAGCAGCGGGACACGATCCACAGATACGCAGTATTTT. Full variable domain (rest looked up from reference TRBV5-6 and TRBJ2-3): DAGVTQSPTHLIKTRGQQVTLRCSPKSGHDTVSWYQQALGQGPQFIFQYYEEEERQRGNFPDRFSGHQFPNYSSELNVNALLLGDSALYLCASSGTRSTDTQYFGPGTRLTVL.

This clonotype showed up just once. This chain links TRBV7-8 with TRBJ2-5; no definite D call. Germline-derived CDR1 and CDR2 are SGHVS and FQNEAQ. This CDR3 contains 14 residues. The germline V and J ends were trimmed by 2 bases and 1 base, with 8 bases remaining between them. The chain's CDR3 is CASSLRQIQETQYF. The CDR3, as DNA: TGTGCCAGCAGCTTAAGGCAGATCCAAGAGACCCAGTACTTC.

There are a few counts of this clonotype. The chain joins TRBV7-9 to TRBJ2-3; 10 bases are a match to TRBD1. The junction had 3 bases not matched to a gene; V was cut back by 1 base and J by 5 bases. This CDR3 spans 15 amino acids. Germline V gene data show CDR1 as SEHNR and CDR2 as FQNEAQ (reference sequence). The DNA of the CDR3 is TGTGCCAGCAGCTTAGGAGGACAGGGGGAAGATACGCAGTATTTT. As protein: CASSLGGQGEDTQYF.

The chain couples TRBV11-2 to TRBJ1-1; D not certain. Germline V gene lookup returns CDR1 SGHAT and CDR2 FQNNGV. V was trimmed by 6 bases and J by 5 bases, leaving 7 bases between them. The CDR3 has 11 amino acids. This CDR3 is CASRSRTEAFF. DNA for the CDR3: TGTGCCAGCAGAAGCAGGACTGAAGCTTTCTTT.

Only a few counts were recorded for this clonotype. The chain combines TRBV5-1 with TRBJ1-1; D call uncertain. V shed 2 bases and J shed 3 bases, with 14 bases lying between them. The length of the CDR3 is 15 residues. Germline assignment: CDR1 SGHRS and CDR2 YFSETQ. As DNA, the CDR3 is TGCGCCAGCAGCTTTTCGTCCGGACGGGACACTGAAGCTTTCTTT. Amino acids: CASSFSSGRDTEAFF. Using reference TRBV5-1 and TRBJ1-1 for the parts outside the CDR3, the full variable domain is KAGVTQTPRYLIKTRGQQVTLSCSPISGHRSVSWYQQTPGQGLQFLFEYFSETQRNKGNFPGRFSGRQFSNSRSEMNVSTLELGDSALYLCASSFSSGRDTEAFFGQGTRLTVV.

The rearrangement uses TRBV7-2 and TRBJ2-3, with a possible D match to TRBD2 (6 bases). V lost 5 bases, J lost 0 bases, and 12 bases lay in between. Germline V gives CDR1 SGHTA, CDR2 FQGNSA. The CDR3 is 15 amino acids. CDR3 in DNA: TGTGCCAGCAGCGGCGGGACCCTTAGCACAGATACGCAGTATTTT. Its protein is CASSGGTLSTDTQYF.

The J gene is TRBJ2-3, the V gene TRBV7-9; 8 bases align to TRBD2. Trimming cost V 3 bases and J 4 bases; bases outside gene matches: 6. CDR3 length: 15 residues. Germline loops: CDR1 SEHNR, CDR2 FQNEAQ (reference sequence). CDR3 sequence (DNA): TGTGCCAGCAGCTTCACGGGGGGGGCGGCAGATACGCAGTATTTT. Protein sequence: CASSFTGGAADTQYF. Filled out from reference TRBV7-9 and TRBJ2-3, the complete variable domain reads DTGVSQNPRHKITKRGQNVTFRCDPISEHNRLYWYRQTLGQGPEFLTYFQNEAQLEKSRLLSDRFSAERPKGSFSTLEIQRTEQGDSAMYLCASSFTGGAADTQYFGPGTRLTVL.

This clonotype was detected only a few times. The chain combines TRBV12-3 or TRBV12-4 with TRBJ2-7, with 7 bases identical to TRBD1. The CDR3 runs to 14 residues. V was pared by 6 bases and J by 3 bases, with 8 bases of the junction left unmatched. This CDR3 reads CASRPTGIHYEQYF. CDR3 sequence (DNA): TGTGCCAGCAGGCCGACAGGGATCCACTACGAGCAGTACTTC.

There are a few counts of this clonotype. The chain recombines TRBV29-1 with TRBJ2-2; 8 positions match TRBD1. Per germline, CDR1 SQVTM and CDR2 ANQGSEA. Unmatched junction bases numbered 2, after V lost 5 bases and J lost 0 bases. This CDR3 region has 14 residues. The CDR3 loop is CSVLDRANTGELFF. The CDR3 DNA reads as TGCAGCGTTCTGGACAGGGCGAACACCGGGGAGCTGTTTTTT.

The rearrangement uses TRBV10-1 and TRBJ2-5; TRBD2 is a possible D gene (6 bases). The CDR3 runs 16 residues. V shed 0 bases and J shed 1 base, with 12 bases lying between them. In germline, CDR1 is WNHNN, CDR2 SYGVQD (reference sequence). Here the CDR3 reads CASSESGGPSQETQYF. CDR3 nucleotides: TGCGCCAGCAGTGAGTCCGGGGGACCCTCCCAAGAGACCCAGTACTTC.

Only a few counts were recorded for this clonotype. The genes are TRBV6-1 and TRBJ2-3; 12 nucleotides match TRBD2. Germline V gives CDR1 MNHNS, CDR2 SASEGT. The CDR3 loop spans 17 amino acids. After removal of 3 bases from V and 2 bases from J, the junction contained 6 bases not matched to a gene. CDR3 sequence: CASSETWTSGNTDTQYF. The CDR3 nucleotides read TGTGCCAGCAGTGAGACATGGACTAGCGGGAACACAGATACGCAGTATTTT.

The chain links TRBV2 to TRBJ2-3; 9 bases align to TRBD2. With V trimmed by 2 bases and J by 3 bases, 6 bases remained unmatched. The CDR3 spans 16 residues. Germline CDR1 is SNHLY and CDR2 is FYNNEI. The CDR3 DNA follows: TGTGCCAGCAGTGAACGGGCGGGAGGGCGGACAGATACGCAGTATTTT. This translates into CASSERAGGRTDTQYF.

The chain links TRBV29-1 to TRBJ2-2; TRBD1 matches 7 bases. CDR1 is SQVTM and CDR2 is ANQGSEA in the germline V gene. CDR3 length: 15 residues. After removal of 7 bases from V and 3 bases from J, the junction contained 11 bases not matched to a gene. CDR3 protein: CSARRATGHTGELFF. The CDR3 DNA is TGCAGCGCTCGAAGGGCGACAGGGCACACCGGGGAGCTGTTTTTT.

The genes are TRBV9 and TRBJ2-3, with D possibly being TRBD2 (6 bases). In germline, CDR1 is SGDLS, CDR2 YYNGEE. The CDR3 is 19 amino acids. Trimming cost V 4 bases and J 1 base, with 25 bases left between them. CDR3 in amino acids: CASSTPGRDGNGGTDTQYF. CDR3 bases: TGTGCCAGCAGCACCCCTGGGCGGGATGGTAACGGCGGCACAGATACGCAGTATTTT.

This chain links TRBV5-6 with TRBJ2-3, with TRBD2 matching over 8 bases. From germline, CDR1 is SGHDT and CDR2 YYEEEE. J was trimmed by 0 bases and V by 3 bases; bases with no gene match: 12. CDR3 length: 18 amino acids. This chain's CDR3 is CASSSREGRGKSTDTQYF. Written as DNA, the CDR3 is TGTGCCAGCAGCTCCCGGGAGGGGCGGGGGAAGAGCACAGATACGCAGTATTTT. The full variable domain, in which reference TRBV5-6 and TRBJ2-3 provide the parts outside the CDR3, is DAGVTQSPTHLIKTRGQQVTLRCSPKSGHDTVSWYQQALGQGPQFIFQYYEEEERQRGNFPDRFSGHQFPNYSSELNVNALLLGDSALYLCASSSREGRGKSTDTQYFGPGTRLTVL.

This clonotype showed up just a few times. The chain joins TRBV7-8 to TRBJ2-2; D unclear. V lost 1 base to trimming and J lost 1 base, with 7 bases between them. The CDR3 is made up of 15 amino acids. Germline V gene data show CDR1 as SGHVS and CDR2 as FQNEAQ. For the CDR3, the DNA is TGTGCCAGCAGCTTAGGACGGGTGAACACCGGGGAGCTGTTTTTT. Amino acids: CASSLGRVNTGELFF.

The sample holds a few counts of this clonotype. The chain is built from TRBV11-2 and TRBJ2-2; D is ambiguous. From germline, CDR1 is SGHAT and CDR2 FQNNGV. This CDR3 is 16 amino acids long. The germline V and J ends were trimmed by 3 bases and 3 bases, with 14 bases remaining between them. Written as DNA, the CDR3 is TGTGCCAGCAGCTTCCTCGTCCCGGCTGACACCGGGGAGCTGTTTTTT. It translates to CASSFLVPADTGELFF.

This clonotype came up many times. As DNA, the CDR3 is TGCAGCGTTGACGTGGGTCTCAACACTGAAGCTTTCTTT. The encoded protein is CSVDVGLNTEAFF. V usage is TRBV29-1 and J usage is TRBJ1-1; D call uncertain. Trimming removed 3 bases from V and 2 bases from J, with 10 bases in between. The CDR3 is 13 amino acids. The V gene's germline CDR1 is SQVTM and CDR2 ANQGSEA.

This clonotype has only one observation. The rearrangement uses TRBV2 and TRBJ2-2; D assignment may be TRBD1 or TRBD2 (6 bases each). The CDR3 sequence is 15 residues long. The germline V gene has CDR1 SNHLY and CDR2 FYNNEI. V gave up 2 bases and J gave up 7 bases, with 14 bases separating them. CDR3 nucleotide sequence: TGTGCCAGCAGTGAACAGGGGTTCGGGGGCGGGGAGCTGTTTTTT. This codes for CASSEQGFGGGELFF.

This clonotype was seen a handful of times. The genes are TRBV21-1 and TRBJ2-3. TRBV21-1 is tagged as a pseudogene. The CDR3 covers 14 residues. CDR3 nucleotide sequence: TGTGCCAGCAGCAAAAGGACTAGCACAGATACGCAGTATTTT. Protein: CASSKRTSTDTQYF.

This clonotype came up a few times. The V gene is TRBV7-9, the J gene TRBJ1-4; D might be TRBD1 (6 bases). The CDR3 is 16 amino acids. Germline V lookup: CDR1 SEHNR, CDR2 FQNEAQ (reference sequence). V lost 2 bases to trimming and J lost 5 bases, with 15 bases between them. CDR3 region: CASSLNGGGLNEKLFF. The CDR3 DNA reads TGTGCCAGCAGCTTAAACGGAGGGGGGCTGAATGAAAAACTGTTTTTT.

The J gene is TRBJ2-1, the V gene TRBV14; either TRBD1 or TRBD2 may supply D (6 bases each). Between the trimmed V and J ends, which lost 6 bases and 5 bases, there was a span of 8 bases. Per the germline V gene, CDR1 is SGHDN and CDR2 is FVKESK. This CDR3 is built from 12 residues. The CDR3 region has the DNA TGTGCCAGCAGGCGGGACAACAATGAGCAGTTCTTC. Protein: CASRRDNNEQFF.

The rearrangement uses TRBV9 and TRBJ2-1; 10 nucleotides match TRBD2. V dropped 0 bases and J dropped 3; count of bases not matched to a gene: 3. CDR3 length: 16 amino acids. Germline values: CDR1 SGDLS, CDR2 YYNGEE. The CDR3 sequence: CASSVASGRVYNEQFF. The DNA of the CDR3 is TGTGCCAGCAGCGTAGCGAGCGGGAGGGTCTACAATGAGCAGTTCTTC.

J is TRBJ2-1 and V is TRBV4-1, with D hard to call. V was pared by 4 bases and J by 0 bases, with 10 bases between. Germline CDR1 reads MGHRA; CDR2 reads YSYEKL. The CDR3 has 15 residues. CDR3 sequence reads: CASSRLVSSYNEQFF. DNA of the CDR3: TGCGCCAGCAGCCGCCTGGTTAGCTCCTACAATGAGCAGTTCTTC.

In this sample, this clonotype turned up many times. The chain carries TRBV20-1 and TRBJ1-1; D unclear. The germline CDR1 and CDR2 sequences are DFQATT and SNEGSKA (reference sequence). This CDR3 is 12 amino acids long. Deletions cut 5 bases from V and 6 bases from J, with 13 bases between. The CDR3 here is CSAPQIGPEAFF. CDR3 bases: TGCAGTGCTCCGCAAATAGGCCCTGAAGCTTTCTTT.

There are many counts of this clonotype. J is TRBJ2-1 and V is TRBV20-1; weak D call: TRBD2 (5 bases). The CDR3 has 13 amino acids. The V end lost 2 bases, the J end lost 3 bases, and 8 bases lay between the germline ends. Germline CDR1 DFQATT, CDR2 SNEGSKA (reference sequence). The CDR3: CSARSSGYNEQFF. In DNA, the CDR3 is TGCAGTGCTAGATCGAGCGGCTACAATGAGCAGTTCTTC.

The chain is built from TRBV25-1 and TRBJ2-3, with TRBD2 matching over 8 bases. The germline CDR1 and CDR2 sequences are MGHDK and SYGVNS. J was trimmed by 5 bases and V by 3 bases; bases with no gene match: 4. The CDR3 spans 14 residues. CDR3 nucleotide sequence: TGTGCCAGCAGTGATTCCAGCGGGAGAGATACGCAGTATTTT. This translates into CASSDSSGRDTQYF.

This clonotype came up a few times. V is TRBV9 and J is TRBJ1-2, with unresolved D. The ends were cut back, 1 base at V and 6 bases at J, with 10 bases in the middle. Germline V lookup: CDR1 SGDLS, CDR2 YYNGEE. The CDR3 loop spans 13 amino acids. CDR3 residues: CASSVKGRHGYTF. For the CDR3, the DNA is TGTGCCAGCAGCGTAAAAGGTCGACATGGCTACACCTTC.

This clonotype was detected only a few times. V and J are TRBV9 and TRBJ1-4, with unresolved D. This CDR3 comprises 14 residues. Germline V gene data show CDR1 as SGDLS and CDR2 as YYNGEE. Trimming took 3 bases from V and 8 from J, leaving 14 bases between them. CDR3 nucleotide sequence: TGTGCCAGCAGCGCCCAGACGGGAGGGGAAAAACTGTTTTTT. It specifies CASSAQTGGEKLFF.

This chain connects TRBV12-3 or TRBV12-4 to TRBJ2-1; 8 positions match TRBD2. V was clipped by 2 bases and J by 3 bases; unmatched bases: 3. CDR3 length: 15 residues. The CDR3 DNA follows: TGTGCCAGCAGTTTATGGCGGGGGGTCTACAATGAGCAGTTCTTC. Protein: CASSLWRGVYNEQFF.